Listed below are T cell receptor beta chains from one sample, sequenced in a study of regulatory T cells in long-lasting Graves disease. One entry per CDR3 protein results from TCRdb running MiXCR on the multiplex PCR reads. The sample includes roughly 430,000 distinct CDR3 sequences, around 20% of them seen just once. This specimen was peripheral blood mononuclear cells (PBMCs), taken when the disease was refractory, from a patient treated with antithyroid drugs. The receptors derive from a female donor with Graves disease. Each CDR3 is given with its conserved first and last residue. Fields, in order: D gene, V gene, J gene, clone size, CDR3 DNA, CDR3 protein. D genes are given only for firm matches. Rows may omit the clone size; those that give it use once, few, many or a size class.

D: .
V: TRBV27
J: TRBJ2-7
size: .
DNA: TGTGCCAGCAGTTTGGTGACACGTCCGGTATACGAGCAGTACTTC
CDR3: CASSLVTRPVYEQYF

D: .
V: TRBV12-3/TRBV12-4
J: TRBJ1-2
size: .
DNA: TGTGCCAGCAGTTCTCCTGAACAGAGCTACACCTTC
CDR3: CASSSPEQSYTF

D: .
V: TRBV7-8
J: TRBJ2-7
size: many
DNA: TGTGCCAGCAGCTCCCCGGAGACGTTCCACGAGCAGTACTTC
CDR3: CASSSPETFHEQYF

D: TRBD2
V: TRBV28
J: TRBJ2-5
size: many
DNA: TGTGCCAGCCATCGCGGCCGAGCGGGAGGGGGAGAGACCCAGTACTTC
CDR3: CASHRGRAGGGETQYF

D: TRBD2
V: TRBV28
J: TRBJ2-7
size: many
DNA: TGTGCCAGCAGTCTACAAACCATCTGGACTAGCGGACTCTCCTACGAGCAGTACTTC
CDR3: CASSLQTIWTSGLSYEQYF

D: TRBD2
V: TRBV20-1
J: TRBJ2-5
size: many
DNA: TGCAGTGCCGAAGGACTAGGCGGGACCCAGTACTTC
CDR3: CSAEGLGGTQYF

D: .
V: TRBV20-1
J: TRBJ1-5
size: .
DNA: TGCAGTGCAAACCCGGGGGGGTTCGATCAGCCCCAGCATTTT
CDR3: CSANPGGFDQPQHF

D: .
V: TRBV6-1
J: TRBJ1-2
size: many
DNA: TGTGCCAGCAGCACAACAGGGACCTATGGCTACACCTTC
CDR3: CASSTTGTYGYTF

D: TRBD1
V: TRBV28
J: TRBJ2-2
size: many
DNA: TGTGCCAGCAGTACGGGACAGACTTTTAACACCGGGGAGCTGTTTTTT
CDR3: CASSTGQTFNTGELFF

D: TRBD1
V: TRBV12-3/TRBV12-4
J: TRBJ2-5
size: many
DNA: TGTGCCAGCAGTTCGACAGGGAATAAAGAGACCCAGTACTTC
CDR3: CASSSTGNKETQYF

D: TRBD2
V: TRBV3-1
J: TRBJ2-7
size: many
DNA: TGTGCCAGCAGCCAAGTCTGGGCGGGGGAATCCTACGAGCAGTACTTC
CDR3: CASSQVWAGESYEQYF

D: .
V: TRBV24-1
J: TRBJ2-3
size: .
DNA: TGTGCCACTACGAGGGGCGATACGCAGTATTTT
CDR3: CATTRGDTQYF

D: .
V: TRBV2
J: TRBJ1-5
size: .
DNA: TGTGCCAGTAGTGAATTGGAGGGCCTGGGAAATCGGCCCCAGCATTTT
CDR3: CASSELEGLGNRPQHF

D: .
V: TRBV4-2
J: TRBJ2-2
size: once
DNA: TGTGCCAGCAGCCAAGTGGGCTCCGGGGAGCTGTTTTTT
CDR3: CASSQVGSGELFF

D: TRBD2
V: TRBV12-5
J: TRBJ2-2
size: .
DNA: TGTGCTAGTGGTTTGGGGGGGACTAGCGGGACCCCCGGGGAGCTGTTTTTT
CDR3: CASGLGGTSGTPGELFF

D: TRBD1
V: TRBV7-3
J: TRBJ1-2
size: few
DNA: TGTGCCAGCAGTTTGGTAGGACAGGGTAACTATGGCTACACCTTC
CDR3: CASSLVGQGNYGYTF

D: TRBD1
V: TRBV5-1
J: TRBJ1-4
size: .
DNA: TGCGCCAGCAGCTTTACAACAGGGGGTCAAACTAATGAAAAACTGTTTTTT
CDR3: CASSFTTGGQTNEKLFF

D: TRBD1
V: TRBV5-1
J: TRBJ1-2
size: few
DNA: TGCGCCAGCAGCCAGGGGGTTGGCTACACCTTC
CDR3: CASSQGVGYTF

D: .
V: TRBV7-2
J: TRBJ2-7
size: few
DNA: TGTGCCAGCAGCCCAATCGTCCTCTACGAGCAGTACTTC
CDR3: CASSPIVLYEQYF

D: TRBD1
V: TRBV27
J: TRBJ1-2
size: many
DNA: TGTGCCAGCAGTTTAACAGGGGCGGCGGGATATGGCTACACCTTC
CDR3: CASSLTGAAGYGYTF

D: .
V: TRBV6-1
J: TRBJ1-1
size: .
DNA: TGTGCCAGCTCTCCAGGGTTCGGTGTGGCTTTCTTT
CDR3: CASSPGFGVAFF

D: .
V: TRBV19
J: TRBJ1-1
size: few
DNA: TGTGTCAGTAGTACCGAGGTCATGAACACTGAAGCTTTCTTT
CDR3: CVSSTEVMNTEAFF

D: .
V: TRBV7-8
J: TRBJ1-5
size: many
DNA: TGTGCCAGCAGCTTAGGCAGGGATAGGGGACAGCCCCAGCATTTT
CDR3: CASSLGRDRGQPQHF

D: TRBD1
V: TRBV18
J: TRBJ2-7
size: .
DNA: TGTGCCAGCTCACCGGGACAGGGTCCCCACGAGCAGTACTTC
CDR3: CASSPGQGPHEQYF

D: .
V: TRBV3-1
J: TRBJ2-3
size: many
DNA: TGTGCCAGCAGCACACAAACGGGACAGTATTTT
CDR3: CASSTQTGQYF

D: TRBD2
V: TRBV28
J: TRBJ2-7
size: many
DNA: TGTGCCAGCAGTTTCGCGTCTAGCGGGAGCTACGAGCAGTACTTC
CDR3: CASSFASSGSYEQYF

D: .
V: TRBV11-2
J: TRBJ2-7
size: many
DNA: TGTGCCAGCAGCTTATCCCTTAAGCCCTACGAGCAGTACTTC
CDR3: CASSLSLKPYEQYF

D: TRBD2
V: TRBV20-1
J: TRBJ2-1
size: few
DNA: TGCAGTGCTGTAGCGGGAGGGCTCGTCGGCGGTGAGCAGTTCTTC
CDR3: CSAVAGGLVGGEQFF

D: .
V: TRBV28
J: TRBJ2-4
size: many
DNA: TGTACCAGCAACCTTCAAGGGGGAGGGCCTGGCAAAAACATTCAGTACTTC
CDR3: CTSNLQGGGPGKNIQYF

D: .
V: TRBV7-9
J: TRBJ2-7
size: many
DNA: TGTGCCAGCAGCTGGACACCCTACGAGCAGTACTTC
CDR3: CASSWTPYEQYF

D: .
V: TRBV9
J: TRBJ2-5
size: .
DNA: TGTGCCAGCAGCGGGGGCCCGGCCCGAGGGGAGACCCAGTACTTC
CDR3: CASSGGPARGETQYF

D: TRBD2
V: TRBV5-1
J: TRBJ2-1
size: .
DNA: TGCGCCAGCAGCTTGGGGGCACTAGCGGGAGGGGACGATGAGCAGTTCTTC
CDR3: CASSLGALAGGDDEQFF

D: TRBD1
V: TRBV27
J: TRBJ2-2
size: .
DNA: TGTGCCAGCCACGGGACAGCCGGGGAGCTGTTTTTT
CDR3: CASHGTAGELFF

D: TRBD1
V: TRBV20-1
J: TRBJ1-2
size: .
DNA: TGCAGTGCTAGCCTTCGGGACAGAGTCTTCTATGGCTACACCTTC
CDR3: CSASLRDRVFYGYTF

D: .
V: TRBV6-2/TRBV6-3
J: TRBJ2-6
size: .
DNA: TGTGCCAGCGCCCGAGGCAGGCAAATCTCTGGGGCCAACGTCCTGACTTTC
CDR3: CASARGRQISGANVLTF

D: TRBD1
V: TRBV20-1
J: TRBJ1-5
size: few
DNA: TGCAGTGCTACCCTGGACAGGAACTATCAGCCCCAGCATTTT
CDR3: CSATLDRNYQPQHF

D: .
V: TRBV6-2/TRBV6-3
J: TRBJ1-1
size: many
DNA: TGTGCCAGCAGTTACTGGGCCGAAGAAGCTTTCTTT
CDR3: CASSYWAEEAFF

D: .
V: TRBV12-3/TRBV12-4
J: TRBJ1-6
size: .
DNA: TGTGCCAGCACCCCAGCACCCAAGGCACCCCTCCACTTT
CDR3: CASTPAPKAPLHF

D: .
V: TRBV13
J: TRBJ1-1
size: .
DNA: TGTGCCAGCAGCCATCGGACATGGAACACTGAAGCTTTCTTT
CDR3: CASSHRTWNTEAFF

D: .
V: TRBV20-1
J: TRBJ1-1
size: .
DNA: TGCAGTGCTAGAGATCACTTGGCCACAGGTTCGACTGAAGCTTTCTTT
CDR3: CSARDHLATGSTEAFF

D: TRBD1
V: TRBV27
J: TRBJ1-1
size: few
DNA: TGTGCCAGCAGACCTAATAGACAGGGGCTGGGCACTGAAGCTTTCTTT
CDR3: CASRPNRQGLGTEAFF

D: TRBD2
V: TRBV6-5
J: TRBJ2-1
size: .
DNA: TGTGCCAGCAGTTACGGCTCCGGGAGGTACAATGAGCAGTTCTTC
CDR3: CASSYGSGRYNEQFF

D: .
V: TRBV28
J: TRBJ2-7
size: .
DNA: TGTGCCAGCTACGCAGGGATAAACGAGCAGTACTTC
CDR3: CASYAGINEQYF

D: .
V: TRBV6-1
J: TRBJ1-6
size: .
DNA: TGTGCCAGCAGTAAATCGCCAGGGGAGGTTAAGAGGACACCCCTCCACTTT
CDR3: CASSKSPGEVKRTPLHF

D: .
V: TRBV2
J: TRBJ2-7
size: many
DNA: TGTGCCAGCAGTGAAAGCACTGGAGACTATAACTACGAGCAGTACTTC
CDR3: CASSESTGDYNYEQYF